This T cell receptor (beta chain) was captured by sequencing in a study of blood T cell repertoires in COVID-19. The assay was immunoSEQ multiplex PCR, and TCRdb's table has in-frame clones only and misses some. The sample lists some 290,000 clones, roughly 91% occurring once. V shed 0 bases and J 1 base; nucleotides not matched to a gene: 4. Germline V gene sequence: CDR1 LGHNA, CDR2 YNFKEQ. The CDR3 is 17 residues long. Material: PBMCs or T cells enriched from blood (not recorded which). This receptor was obtained from a woman in her twenties or thirties who had recovered from COVID-19. V and J are TRBV4-2 and TRBJ2-1; the match to TRBD2 covers 9 bases. The CDR3 nucleotides are TGTGCCAGCAGCCAAGATAGGGCGGGAGGGTCCTACAATGAGCAGTTCTTC. It codes for CASSQDRAGGSYNEQFF.